These 27 T cell receptor beta chains share one sample of origin, sequenced in a study of graft-versus-host responses after intestinal transplantation. These receptors lack a known antigen. Here immunoSEQ multiplex PCR was the method, and the copy in TCRdb shows in-frame clones only, minus some. The sample has over 45,000 clones, almost 95% seen once; the top ten hold approximately 0.4%. The source material was unstimulated CD4+ T cells sorted from spleen or lymph node cells, sampled before transplant. The receptors originated from a human donor who was the organ donor for an intestinal transplant.

The CDR3, as DNA: TGTGCCAGCAGTTACGGGGGAGGGGATAATTCACCCCTCCACTTT. Residues: CASSYGGGDNSPLHF. V and J are TRBV6-5 and TRBJ1-6; D perhaps matches TRBD1 (5 bases). V dropped 2 bases and J dropped 5 bases, with 10 bases sitting between them. CDR1 MNHEY and CDR2 SVGAGI come from the germline V gene. The CDR3 loop spans 15 amino acids.

The V gene is TRBV29-1, the J gene TRBJ2-4, with D possibly TRBD1 on 6 matching bases. CDR1 is SQVTM and CDR2 is ANQGSEA in the germline V gene. CDR3 length: 17 residues. V was cut by 2 bases and J by 0 bases, with 17 bases left in between. The CDR3 coding sequence is TGCAGCGTTGAATTCTCGGGACACCAGCAAGCCAAAAACATTCAGTACTTC. Protein sequence: CSVEFSGHQQAKNIQYF.

The chain joins TRBV30 to TRBJ2-5, with D hard to call. This CDR3 has 13 residues. V was pared by 6 bases and J by 5 bases, with 16 bases between. Per the germline V gene, CDR1 is GTSNPN and CDR2 is SVGIG (reference sequence). The CDR3 spells CACNRHPGETQYF. Written as DNA, the CDR3 is TGTGCCTGCAATCGACACCCCGGCGAGACCCAGTACTTC.

The V gene is TRBV18, the J gene TRBJ1-6; TRBD1 matches at 9 bases. Germline CDR1 KGHSH, CDR2 LQKENI. Losses at the gene ends were 5 bases for V and 7 bases for J; bases not matched to a gene: 6. The CDR3 covers 15 residues. The CDR3 sequence: CASSAGQGMNSPLHF. The DNA for the CDR3 is TGTGCCAGCTCAGCGGGACAGGGTATGAATTCACCCCTCCACTTT.

This clone appeared once. The CDR3 DNA reads TGTGCCTGGAGTGTAGTTGCGGGCTGGCGCTTCGAGCAGTACTTC. Translating gives CAWSVVAGWRFEQYF. V is TRBV30 and J is TRBJ2-7; possible D gene TRBD2, 5 bases. This CDR3 has 15 amino acids. Germline lookup yields CDR1 GTSNPN and CDR2 SVGIG (reference sequence). The V end lost 0 bases, the J end lost 6 bases, and 18 bases lay between the germline ends.

V is TRBV5-1 and J is TRBJ1-1, with D perhaps TRBD1 (5 bases). The CDR3 loop spans 14 amino acids. Germline V gene data show CDR1 as SGHRS and CDR2 as YFSETQ. V was pared by 1 base and J by 0 bases, with 7 bases between. The DNA for the CDR3 is TGCGCCAGCAGCTTGACGGGGGTGAACACTGAAGCTTTCTTT. It translates to CASSLTGVNTEAFF.

This chain connects TRBV29-1 to TRBJ1-2; 7 bases are a match to TRBD1. The CDR3 has 11 amino acids. V was clipped by 3 bases and J by 5 bases; unmatched bases: 0. Germline V gene sequence: CDR1 SQVTM, CDR2 ANQGSEA. The CDR3 spells CSVDRGYGYTF. In nucleotides, the CDR3 is TGCAGCGTTGACAGGGGGTATGGCTACACCTTC.

The chain employs TRBV10-3 and TRBJ2-7; D unclear. Germline CDR1 reads ENHRY; CDR2 reads SYGVKD. The CDR3 runs to 12 residues. V lost 6 bases and J 1 base, leaving 7 bases between the germline ends. CDR3 sequence: CAISSSSYEQYF. The CDR3 nucleotides read TGTGCCATCAGCTCAAGTTCCTACGAGCAGTACTTC.

This clone was counted once. The genes are TRBV4-3 and TRBJ2-1; 8 bases agree with TRBD1. This CDR3 comprises 17 residues. V shed 1 base, J shed 1 base, and the junction held 6 bases outside the gene matches. Germline V gene sequence: CDR1 LGHNA, CDR2 YSLEER. The CDR3 DNA is TGCGCCAGCAGCCAAGCCTTCGGGACAGGATCCTACAATGAGCAGTTCTTC. Amino acid sequence: CASSQAFGTGSYNEQFF.

This rearrangement joins TRBV7-2 to TRBJ2-1; D not certain. The CDR3 spans 15 residues. V was clipped by 2 bases and J by 8 bases, with 16 bases between them. Germline V gene data show CDR1 as SGHTA and CDR2 as FQGNSA. The CDR3 spells CASSLWNQAPHEQFF. Here the CDR3 DNA reads TGTGCCAGCAGCTTATGGAACCAGGCCCCCCATGAGCAGTTCTTC.

This clone appeared a single time. This chain uses TRBV6-5 with TRBJ2-7; D call uncertain. This CDR3 is built from 14 residues. Between the trimmed V and J ends, which lost 7 bases and 2 bases, there was a span of 15 bases. Germline loops: CDR1 MNHEY, CDR2 SVGAGI. CDR3 sequence: CASNIKGPPYEQYF. Here the CDR3 DNA reads TGTGCCAGCAATATAAAAGGACCTCCCTACGAGCAGTACTTC.

J is TRBJ2-4 and V is TRBV15; no firm D call. Looked up from germline, CDR1 is LNHNV and CDR2 is YYDKDF (reference sequence). Trimming removed 0 bases at V and 4 bases at J, with 10 bases between. The CDR3 contains 15 residues. CDR3 in amino acids: CATSREGTLKNIQYF. CDR3 nucleotide sequence: TGTGCCACCAGCAGAGAAGGAACGCTGAAAAACATTCAGTACTTC.

J is TRBJ1-5 and V is TRBV16, with a tentative D call TRBD1 (5 bases). This CDR3 region has 15 residues. V was trimmed by 4 bases and J by 3 bases, leaving 13 bases between them. Germline CDR1 is KGHSY and CDR2 is FQNENV. CDR3 amino acids: CASSLTAGLNQPQHF. CDR3 sequence (DNA): TGTGCCAGCAGCCTTACGGCAGGGCTCAATCAGCCCCAGCATTTT.

The V and J genes are TRBV18 and TRBJ2-6, with 7 bases aligning to TRBD1. Germline CDR1 is KGHSH and CDR2 is LQKENI. V shed 2 bases and J 2 bases; nucleotides not matched to a gene: 3. The CDR3 length is 16 residues. The CDR3 spells CASSPTQGAGANVLTF. CDR3 in DNA: TGTGCCAGCTCACCAACGCAGGGGGCTGGGGCCAACGTCCTGACTTTC.

The V and J genes are TRBV7-2 and TRBJ2-4; tentative D call: TRBD2 (5 bases). CDR1 and CDR2 (germline): SGHTA, FQGNSA. The CDR3 runs to 14 residues. V was trimmed by 1 base and J by 8 bases, leaving 12 bases between them. The DNA for the CDR3 is TGTGCCAGCAGCTTAGACGGGAAATCTGACATTCAGTACTTC. It specifies CASSLDGKSDIQYF.

The chain joins TRBV7-2 to TRBJ2-5; D is possibly TRBD2 (6 bases). The CDR3 loop spans 16 amino acids. Trimming took off 4 bases at V and 6 bases at J, with 21 bases between the two ends. The germline gives CDR1 SGHTA, CDR2 FQGNSA. The DNA of the CDR3 is TGTGCCAGCAGCTACGGGACTCTCGCCATTTCGCAGACCCAGTACTTC. This gives the protein CASSYGTLAISQTQYF.

V usage is TRBV18 and J usage is TRBJ2-7, with D unresolved. The CDR3 sequence is 13 residues long. Germline assignment: CDR1 KGHSH and CDR2 LQKENI. V gave up 2 bases and J gave up 0 bases, with 5 bases separating them. The CDR3 DNA reads TGTGCCAGCTCACCAAAAAGCTCCTACGAGCAGTACTTC. The encoded protein is CASSPKSSYEQYF.

This clone was detected only a few times. The J gene is TRBJ2-7, the V gene TRBV5-1; a possible D gene is TRBD1 (6 bases). CDR1 and CDR2 from the germline V gene are SGHRS and YFSETQ. V lost 0 bases and J 5 bases, leaving 9 bases between the germline ends. This CDR3 has 13 residues. The CDR3 sequence: CASSLAGTHEQYF. The CDR3 nucleotides read TGCGCCAGCAGCTTGGCCGGGACACACGAGCAGTACTTC.

This clone turned up a few times. The CDR3 loop reads CETTSYGNTIYF. The CDR3 nucleotides read TGTGAGACAACCTCATATGGAAACACCATATATTTT. This chain links TRBV7-9 with TRBJ1-3; D gene uncertain. Looked up from germline, CDR1 is SEHNR and CDR2 is FQNEAQ (reference sequence). CDR3 length equals 12 residues.

A single count supports this clone. The gene calls are TRBV19 and TRBJ1-1; 7 nucleotides agree with TRBD1. Losses at the gene ends were 5 bases for V and 3 bases for J; bases not matched to a gene: 12. The germline V gene has CDR1 LNHDA and CDR2 SQIVND (reference sequence). This CDR3 is built from 16 residues. CDR3 loop: CASSARRGRLDTEAFF. The CDR3 DNA reads as TGTGCCAGTAGTGCCCGTAGGGGGCGGTTGGACACTGAAGCTTTCTTT.

The chain employs TRBV27 and TRBJ2-2; 9 nucleotides agree with TRBD1. Germline-derived CDR1 and CDR2 are MNHEY and SMNVEV (reference sequence). The CDR3 is made up of 17 amino acids. The junction had 5 bases not matched to a gene; V was cut back by 1 base and J by 2 bases. For the CDR3, the DNA is TGTGCCAGCAGTTTATGGGACAGGGCTTACAACACCGGGGAGCTGTTTTTT. This codes for CASSLWDRAYNTGELFF.

The chain recombines TRBV2 with TRBJ2-5; 7 bases match TRBD1. Trimming took 1 base from V and 10 from J; bases not matched to a gene: 9. CDR3 length equals 14 residues. CDR1 is SNHLY, CDR2 FYNNEI, per germline. CDR3 sequence: CASSEGTGHRGQYF. As DNA, the CDR3 is TGTGCCAGCAGTGAAGGGACAGGCCATAGGGGCCAGTACTTC.

Note on this clone: The sample carries other DNA sequences with the same CDR3. The chain couples TRBV7-9 to TRBJ1-3; the D is unclear. Trimming removed 5 bases at V and 0 bases at J, with 5 bases between. The CDR3 spans 13 residues. The germline gives CDR1 SEHNR, CDR2 FQNEAQ (reference sequence). DNA of the CDR3: TGTGCCAGCAGCCTCAACTCTGGAAACACCATATATTTT. Translating gives CASSLNSGNTIYF. The full variable domain, with the rest looked up from reference TRBV7-9 and TRBJ1-3, is DTGVSQNPRHKITKRGQNVTFRCDPISEHNRLYWYRQTLGQGPEFLTYFQNEAQLEKSRLLSDRFSAERPKGSFSTLEIQRTEQGDSAMYLCASSLNSGNTIYFGEGSWLTVV.

For this clone: Other nucleotide sequences from this sample produce the same CDR3. This chain uses TRBV19 with TRBJ1-2, with D hard to call. Germline V gene data show CDR1 as LNHDA and CDR2 as SQIVND (reference sequence). V lost 4 bases and J lost 3, with 6 bases in between. The CDR3 runs 12 residues. CDR3 bases: TGTGCCAGTAGTACTGGGGACTATGGCTACACCTTC. It codes for CASSTGDYGYTF.

This clone was seen a single time. The rearrangement uses TRBV18 and TRBJ2-7, with D perhaps TRBD2 (7 bases). Trimming removed 1 base from V and 3 bases from J, with 28 bases in between. Looked up from germline, CDR1 is KGHSH and CDR2 is LQKENI. The CDR3 extends over 20 amino acids. This CDR3 is CASSPRYEGGRLARRYEQYF. The CDR3 bases are TGTGCCAGCTCACCACGGTATGAAGGGGGGAGACTAGCTAGGCGCTACGAGCAGTACTTC.

The J gene is TRBJ2-3, the V gene TRBV4-2, with D perhaps matching TRBD2 (7 bases). Per the germline V gene, CDR1 is LGHNA and CDR2 is YNFKEQ. The CDR3 totals 17 residues. The V end was cut by 0 bases, the J end by 4 bases, with 17 bases between. In nucleotides, the CDR3 is TGTGCCAGCAGCCAAGATTTTCCCGGGGGGCCGGCAGATACGCAGTATTTT. It translates to CASSQDFPGGPADTQYF.

The chain joins TRBV4-1 to TRBJ2-1; the match to TRBD2 covers 12 bases. Germline CDR1 reads MGHRA; CDR2 reads YSYEKL. The CDR3 covers 16 residues. V was clipped by 4 bases and J by 3 bases; unmatched bases: 4. The CDR3: CASSRGTSGFYNEQFF. In DNA form, the CDR3 reads TGCGCCAGCAGCCGCGGGACTAGCGGGTTCTACAATGAGCAGTTCTTC.